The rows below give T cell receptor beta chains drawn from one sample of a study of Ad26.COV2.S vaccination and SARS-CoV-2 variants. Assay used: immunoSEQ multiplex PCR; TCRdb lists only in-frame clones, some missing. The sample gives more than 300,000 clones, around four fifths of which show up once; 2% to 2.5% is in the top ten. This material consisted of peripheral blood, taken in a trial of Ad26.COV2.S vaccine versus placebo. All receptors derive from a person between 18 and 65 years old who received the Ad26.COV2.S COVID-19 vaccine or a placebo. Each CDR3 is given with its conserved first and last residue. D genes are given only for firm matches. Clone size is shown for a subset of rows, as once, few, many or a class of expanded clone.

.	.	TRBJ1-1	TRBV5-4	CASSLGVVWDRKTEAFF	TGTGCCAGCAGCTTGGGGGTGGTATGGGACCGGAAAACTGAAGCTTTCTTT
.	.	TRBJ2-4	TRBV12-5	CASAHPETDPKNIQYF	TGTGCTAGTGCGCACCCTGAGACAGATCCCAAAAACATTCAGTACTTC
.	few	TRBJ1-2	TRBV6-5	CASSPGEYGYTF	TGTGCCAGCAGTCCAGGGGAATATGGCTACACCTTC
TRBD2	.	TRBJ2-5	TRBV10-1	CASSQVAGGQETQYF	TGCGCCAGCAGCCAGGTAGCGGGGGGACAAGAGACCCAGTACTTC
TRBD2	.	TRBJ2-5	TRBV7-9	CASSERKTSRETQYF	TGTGCCAGCAGCGAAAGAAAGACTAGCCGCGAGACCCAGTACTTC
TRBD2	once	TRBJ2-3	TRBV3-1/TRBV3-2	CASSPTSGSGADTQYF	TGTGCCAGCAGCCCGACTAGCGGAAGTGGTGCAGATACGCAGTATTTT
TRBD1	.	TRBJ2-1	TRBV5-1	CASSGTGLLTYNEQFF	TGCGCCAGCAGCGGGACAGGGCTTTTGACCTACAATGAGCAGTTCTTC
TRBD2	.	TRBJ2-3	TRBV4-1	CASSQPNPGLGSFEQYF	TGCGCCAGCAGCCAACCCAACCCGGGACTAGGGTCTTTTGAGCAGTATTTT
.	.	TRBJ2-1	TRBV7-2	CASSPDSGVSSYNEQFF	TGTGCCAGCAGCCCCGATAGTGGGGTGAGCTCCTACAATGAGCAGTTCTTC
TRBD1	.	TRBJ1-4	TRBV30	CAWSDTDRGDEKLFF	TGTGCCTGGAGCGACACGGACAGGGGGGATGAAAAACTGTTTTTT
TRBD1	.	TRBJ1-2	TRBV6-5	CASSRTGGYYGYTF	TGTGCCAGCAGCCGGACAGGGGGCTACTATGGCTACACCTTC
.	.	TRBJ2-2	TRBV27	CASSLVSTNTGELFF	TGTGCCAGCAGTTTGGTTTCGACGAACACCGGGGAGCTGTTTTTT
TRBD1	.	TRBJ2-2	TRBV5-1	CASSFGTGGTGELFF	TGCGCCAGCAGCTTCGGAACAGGGGGAACCGGGGAGCTGTTTTTT
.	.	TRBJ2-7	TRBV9	CASSVAGDTYEQYF	TGTGCCAGCAGCGTAGCAGGGGACACCTACGAGCAGTACTTC
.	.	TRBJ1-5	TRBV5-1	CASSSAARGAFLMEHF	TGCGCCAGCAGCTCCGCCGCAAGAGGGGCGTTTTTAATGGAGCATTTT
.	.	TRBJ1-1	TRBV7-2	CASSLTVNTEAFF	TGTGCCAGCAGCCTCACCGTGAACACTGAAGCTTTCTTT
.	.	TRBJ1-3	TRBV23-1	CASSQSGYCSGNTIYF	TGCGCCAGCAGTCAATCTGGCTATTGCTCTGGAAACACCATATATTTT
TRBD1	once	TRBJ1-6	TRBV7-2	CASSSRDRGNSPLHF	TGTGCCAGCAGCTCCAGGGACAGGGGGAATTCACCCCTCCACTTT
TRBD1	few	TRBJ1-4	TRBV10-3	CAISESRGGDEKLFF	TGTGCCATCAGTGAGTCGAGAGGGGGCGATGAAAAACTGTTTTTT
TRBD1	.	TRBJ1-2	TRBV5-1	CASSLRQGENYGYTF	TGCGCCAGCAGCCTGAGACAGGGGGAGAACTATGGCTACACCTTC
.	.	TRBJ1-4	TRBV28	CASSTPNTLDEKLFF	TGTGCCAGCAGTACTCCAAACACCTTAGATGAAAAACTGTTTTTT
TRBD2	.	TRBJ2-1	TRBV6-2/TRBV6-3	CASSSPASGATLSYNEQFF	TGTGCCAGCAGTTCCCCGGCTAGCGGGGCCACCCTCTCCTACAATGAGCAGTTCTTC
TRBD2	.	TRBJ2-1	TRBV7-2	CASSTTRTRSNEQFF	TGTGCCAGCAGCACCACCAGGACTAGAAGTAATGAGCAGTTCTTC
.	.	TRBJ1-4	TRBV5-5	CASSRDWEKLFF	TGTGCCAGCAGTCGAGATTGGGAAAAACTGTTTTTT
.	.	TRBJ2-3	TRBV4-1	CASSQVSFFGTDTQYF	TGCGCCAGCAGCCAAGTCTCCTTCTTCGGCACAGATACGCAGTATTTT
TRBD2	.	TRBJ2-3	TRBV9	CASSVGRGEVADTQYF	TGTGCCAGCAGCGTAGGGCGGGGGGAGGTTGCAGATACGCAGTATTTT
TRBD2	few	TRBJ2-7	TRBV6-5	CASSKLAGSSYEQYF	TGTGCCAGCAGTAAACTAGCGGGGAGCTCCTACGAGCAGTACTTC
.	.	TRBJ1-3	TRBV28	CASIVAGSGNTIYF	TGTGCCAGCATAGTGGCTGGATCTGGAAACACCATATATTTT
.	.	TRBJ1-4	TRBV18	CASSPGEKLFF	TGTGCCAGCTCACCGGGGGAAAAACTGTTTTTT
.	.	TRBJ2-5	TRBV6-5	CASSYRDRETQYF	TGTGCCAGCAGTTACAGGGATCGGGAGACCCAGTACTTC
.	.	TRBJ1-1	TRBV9	CASSVGQSNTEAFF	TGTGCCAGCAGCGTAGGACAGTCAAACACTGAAGCTTTCTTT
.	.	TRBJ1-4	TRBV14	CASSKVGQYDNEKLFF	TGTGCCAGCAGCAAAGTTGGCCAGTACGATAATGAAAAACTGTTTTTT
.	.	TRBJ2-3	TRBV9	CASSGRPGSHTDTQYF	TGTGCCAGCAGCGGAAGACCGGGATCCCACACAGATACGCAGTATTTT
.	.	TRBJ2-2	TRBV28	CASSFPGSTGELFF	TGTGCCAGCAGTTTCCCGGGGTCCACCGGGGAGCTGTTTTTT
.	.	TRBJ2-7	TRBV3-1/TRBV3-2	CASSQGAGASYEQYF	TGTGCCAGCAGCCAAGGAGCCGGGGCATCCTACGAGCAGTACTTC
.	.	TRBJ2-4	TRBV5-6	CASSVGGAKNIQYF	TGTGCCAGCAGCGTTGGAGGCGCCAAAAACATTCAGTACTTC
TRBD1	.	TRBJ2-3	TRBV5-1	CASSVGTGAGTDTQYF	TGCGCCAGCAGCGTAGGAACAGGGGCCGGCACAGATACGCAGTATTTT
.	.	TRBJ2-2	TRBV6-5	CASFRLTNTGELFF	TGTGCCAGCTTTCGGCTAACGAACACCGGGGAGCTGTTTTTT
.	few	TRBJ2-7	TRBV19	CASSTTGSYEQYF	TGTGCCAGTAGCACGACTGGTTCCTACGAGCAGTACTTC
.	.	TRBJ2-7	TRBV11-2	CASSLGTTPSYEQYF	TGTGCCAGCAGCTTAGGGACTACGCCGTCCTACGAGCAGTACTTC
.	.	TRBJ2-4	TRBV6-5	CATTIQNIQYF	TGTGCCACCACAATCCAAAACATTCAGTACTTC
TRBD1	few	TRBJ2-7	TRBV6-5	CASSEDRGSSYEQYF	TGTGCCAGCAGCGAGGACAGGGGTAGCTCCTACGAGCAGTACTTC
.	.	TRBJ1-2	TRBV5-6	CASSLEHSVVGYTF	TGTGCCAGCAGCTTGGAACATAGTGTTGTAGGCTACACCTTC
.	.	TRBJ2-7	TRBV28	CASSLARPRLEQYF	TGTGCCAGCAGTTTAGCCAGGCCACGGCTCGAGCAGTACTTC
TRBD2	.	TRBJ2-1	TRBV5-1	CASSQRGYGGVNEQFF	TGCGCCAGCAGCCAGCGGGGTTATGGGGGGGTAAATGAGCAGTTCTTC
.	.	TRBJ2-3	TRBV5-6	CASSLYLGGSTDTQYF	TGTGCCAGCAGCTTGTACTTGGGGGGTAGCACAGATACGCAGTATTTT
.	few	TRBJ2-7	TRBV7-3	CASSQTGMGEQYF	TGTGCCAGCAGTCAAACGGGTATGGGCGAGCAGTACTTC
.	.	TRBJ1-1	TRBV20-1	CSASTQGRPFF	TGCAGTGCTAGTACCCAGGGTCGGCCTTTCTTT
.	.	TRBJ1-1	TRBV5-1	CASSLDPGGSAEAFF	TGCGCCAGCAGCTTGGACCCGGGAGGATCGGCTGAAGCTTTCTTT
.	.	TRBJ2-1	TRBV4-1	CASSQGGFSYNEQFF	TGCGCCAGCAGCCAAGGGGGATTCTCCTACAATGAGCAGTTCTTC
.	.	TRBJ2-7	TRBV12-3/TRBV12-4	CASSPAGTYEQYF	TGTGCCAGCAGCCCCGCAGGGACCTACGAGCAGTACTTC
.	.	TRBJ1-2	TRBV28	CASSPGPIYGYTF	TGTGCCAGCAGTCCCGGGCCCATCTATGGCTACACCTTC
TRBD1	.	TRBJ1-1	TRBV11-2	CASSTNRGLGETEAFF	TGTGCCAGCAGCACGAACAGGGGGCTCGGAGAAACTGAAGCTTTCTTT
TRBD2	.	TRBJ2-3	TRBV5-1	CASSYDSGGSSDTQYF	TGCGCCAGCAGCTACGATAGCGGGGGCTCGTCGGATACGCAGTATTTT
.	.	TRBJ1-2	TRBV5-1	CASSLVQGTDGYTF	TGCGCCAGCAGCTTAGTACAGGGAACCGATGGCTACACCTTC
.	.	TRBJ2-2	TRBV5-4	CASSGVGGRTNTGELFF	TGTGCCAGCAGCGGAGTAGGGGGGCGGACGAACACCGGGGAGCTGTTTTTT
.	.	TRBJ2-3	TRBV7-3	CASSLMGPDTQYF	TGTGCCAGCAGCTTAATGGGGCCGGATACGCAGTATTTT
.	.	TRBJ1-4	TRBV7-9	CASSLVLGPTNEKLFF	TGTGCCAGCAGCTTAGTTCTGGGGCCAACTAATGAAAAACTGTTTTTT
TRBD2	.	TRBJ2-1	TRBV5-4	CASSLRRGGQDEQFF	TGTGCCAGCAGCTTGAGGCGGGGGGGCCAAGATGAGCAGTTCTTC
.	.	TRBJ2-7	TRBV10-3	CAISESWSTATYEQYF	TGTGCCATCAGTGAGTCATGGTCGACAGCAACCTACGAGCAGTACTTC